The clone carrying this TCR beta chain was observed many times. Its antigen is unknown. The entry originates in a study of post-analysis software for immune sequencing data. Study results and limitations: TRBV5-6, TRBV5-1 and TRBV20-1 were among several TRBV segments more frequent in patients than controls.

The ends lost 1 base at V and 1 base at J; junction bases unmatched: 2. Germline V lookup: CDR1 SGHAT, CDR2 FQNNGV. This CDR3 has 16 residues. Tagging with unique molecular identifiers was a feature of the TCR beta cDNA libraries. With roughly 0.85 to 11 million T cells as the source, 500,000 to 650,000 cDNA molecules resulted. MiXCR was run by TCRdb on the PCR reads, yielding one entry per CDR3 protein. The sample records around 260,000 distinct CDR3 sequences, about 40% being singletons. The sequence derives from a girl aged 5 to 17 with multiple sclerosis. The gene calls are TRBV11-2 and TRBJ2-5, with TRBD2 matching 11 bases. The sequencing input was blood. CDR3: CASSLGGTSGQETQYF. The CDR3 DNA follows: TGTGCCAGCAGCTTAGGCGGGACTAGCGGCCAAGAGACCCAGTACTTC.